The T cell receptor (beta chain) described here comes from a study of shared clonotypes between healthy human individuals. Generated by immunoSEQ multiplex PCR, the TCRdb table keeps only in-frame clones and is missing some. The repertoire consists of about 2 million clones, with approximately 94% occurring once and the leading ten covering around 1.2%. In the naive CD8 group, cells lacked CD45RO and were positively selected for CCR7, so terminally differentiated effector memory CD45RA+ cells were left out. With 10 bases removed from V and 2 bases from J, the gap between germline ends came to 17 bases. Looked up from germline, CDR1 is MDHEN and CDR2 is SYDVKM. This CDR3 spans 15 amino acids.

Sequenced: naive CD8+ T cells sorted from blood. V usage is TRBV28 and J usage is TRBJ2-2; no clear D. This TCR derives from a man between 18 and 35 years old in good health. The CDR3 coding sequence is TGTGCCACCTCGGATGGGGTCCCCAACACCGGGGAGCTGTTTTTT. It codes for CATSDGVPNTGELFF.